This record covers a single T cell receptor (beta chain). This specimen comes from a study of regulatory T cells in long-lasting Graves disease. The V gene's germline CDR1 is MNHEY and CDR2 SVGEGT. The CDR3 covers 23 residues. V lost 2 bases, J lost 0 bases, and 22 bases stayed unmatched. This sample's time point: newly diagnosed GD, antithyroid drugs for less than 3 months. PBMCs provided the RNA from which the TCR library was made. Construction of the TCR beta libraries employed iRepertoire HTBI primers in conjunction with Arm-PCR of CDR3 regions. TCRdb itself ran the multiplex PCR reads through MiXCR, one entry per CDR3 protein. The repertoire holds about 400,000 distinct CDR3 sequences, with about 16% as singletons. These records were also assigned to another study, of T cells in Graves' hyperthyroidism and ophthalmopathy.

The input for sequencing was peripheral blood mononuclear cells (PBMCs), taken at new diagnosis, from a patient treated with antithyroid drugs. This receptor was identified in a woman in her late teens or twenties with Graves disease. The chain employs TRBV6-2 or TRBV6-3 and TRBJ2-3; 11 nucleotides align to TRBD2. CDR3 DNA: TGTGCCAGCAGTTACGGGACATCACTTCGACCGGGACTAGCGGCTGATAGCACAGATACGCAGTATTTT. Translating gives CASSYGTSLRPGLAADSTDTQYF.